This paragraph covers one T cell receptor (beta chain) sequence. The source of the sample is a study of OX40 agonist ivuxolimab in advanced cancers. Overall study context: Patients in the trial were receiving intravenous ivuxolimab every 2 weeks, at doses of 0.01 to 10 mg/kg.

The timepoints at which blood was sampled were baseline, cycle 4 day 1, and cycle 7 day 1. Sequencing was performed with immunoSEQ multiplex PCR; in TCRdb, only in-frame clones are kept and a portion is missing. In the table there are tens of thousands of clones, around 89% of which are singletons. This TCR came from an adult with an advanced solid tumor such as melanoma, head and neck, liver or kidney cancer. This material consisted of CD4+ or CD8+ T cells sorted from blood, taken in a trial of the OX40 agonist ivuxolimab.

The CDR3, as DNA: TGTGCCAGCCTTGACAGGGGGTCTGGAAACACCATATATTTT. Protein: CASLDRGSGNTIYF. The J gene is TRBJ1-3, the V gene TRBV7-2; 9 nucleotides match TRBD1. The CDR3 is made up of 14 amino acids. The V gene end was trimmed by 8 bases and the J gene end by 1 base; junction bases not matched to a gene: 3. Germline V CDR1 and CDR2: SGHTA, FQGNSA.